This T cell receptor beta chain originates from a study of vaccination and CD4 T cells after COVID-19 (dated by TCRdb to the early 2020s). As for the study more broadly: The convalescent cohort comprised six males and four females, including two Hispanic individuals, seven Caucasians, two Asians and one multiracial person. Participants got two doses of the Pfizer-BioNTech BNT162b2 vaccine (n=8) or two doses of the Moderna mRNA-1273 vaccine (n=2). Post-COVID blood samples from convalescent patients were collected a median of around 100 days after diagnosis, with a range of roughly 35 to 180 days. Post-vaccine blood samples were collected a median of approximately 72 days after the second vaccine dose, ranging from roughly 12 to 241 days. Culture stimuli were overlapping spike peptide pools from SARS-CoV-2 and from the common cold coronaviruses HCoV-NL63, HCoV-OC43 and HCoV-229E. As controls, cultures received a CEFX viral epitope pool (the positive control), an HIV-1 Nef peptide pool (the negative control), or no peptide at all. In 10 COVID-19 convalescent patients and a few infection-naive healthy vaccine recipients, researchers compared the spike-specific CD4+ TCR repertoire from before mRNA vaccination with the repertoire from after. General conclusions and limits of the study: The number of convalescent patients in the study was relatively small, and the study did not examine early timepoints following natural infection. Of the vaccine-specific clones in convalescent patients, 304 of 307, or nearly all, reacted only to SARS-CoV-2 spike and did not cross-react with common cold coronaviruses. The median count of SARS-CoV-2-reactive clonotypes went up from 21 after infection to approximately 40 after vaccination, although the change was not significant. Among the post-vaccine SARS-CoV-2-reactive clones in convalescent patients, a median approximately 86% showed up only after vaccination, which suggests vaccine-specific priming.

According to the study, the label for this sample's treatment or condition signals: roughly 10-day PBMC culture with coronavirus spike peptide pools or control peptides (ViraFEST assay). The ViraFEST assay was used in the study, in which antigen-specific T cells were expanded with peptide pools and expanded clonotypes were subsequently identified by TCR sequencing. The absence of prior SARS-CoV-2 infection in healthy vaccine recipients was confirmed by negative nucleocapsid antibody tests before and after vaccination. PBMCs were cultured at around 2.2 million per well in IMDM supplemented with around 5% human AB serum and about 10 IU/ml IL-2, with about 10 ug/ml peptide pools added. On days 3 and 7, half of the culture medium was replaced with fresh IL-2-containing medium. CD4+ T cells were isolated after around 9 days of culture through negative selection using the EasySep CD4+ T cell isolation kit. Ficoll-Paque Plus gradient centrifugation was used to isolate PBMCs from whole blood, and the isolated PBMCs were then either used fresh or cryopreserved at -140C. In general, triplicate wells were set up for every culture condition.

This clonotype was observed once. What this receptor recognizes is not known. It has no much larger one-base neighbor in the sample; base qualities were not kept. One read amounts to weak evidence. From its cysteine to its phenylalanine, the CDR3 spans 14 amino acids. Just the 42-base CDR3 DNA is kept, in frame starting at base 1. CDR1 and CDR2, looked up from the germline V gene, are SGHRS and YFSETQ. The junction shows trimming of 0 bases on V and 6 bases on J, and the gene matches do not reach 1 base of it. The library was built by means of PCR. TCR sequencing of DNA from cultured CD4+ T cells used the Oncomine TCR Beta short-read assay at the Johns Hopkins FTIC core. The QIAamp micro DNA kit was used to extract genomic DNA from the cultured CD4+ T cells. Oncomine TCR Beta libraries from cultured CD4+ T cells were pooled with unique dual indexes and sequenced on an Illumina iSeq 100. In the paper's pipeline: Non-productive sequences were filtered out, and CDR3s that did not start with C, did not end with F or W, or were shorter than 7 amino acids were discarded. The MANAFEST web application identified antigen-specific clonotypes by comparing peptide-stimulated wells against reference wells and other culture wells. For a clone to be called positive, the clone needed an FDR below 0.05, an odds ratio above 5, and a productive frequency above 0.1% in at least two of three replicate wells. Cross-reactive clonotypes were defined as significantly expanded in both SARS-CoV-2 spike wells and at least one common cold coronavirus spike condition. Levenshtein distances (stringdist) and unrooted phylogenetic trees (ape) in R version 3.6.1 were used to assess CDR3 homology. The raw public data were reprocessed by TCRdb itself: fastp quality trimming at Q25, MiXCR clonotype calling, in-frame beta chains only. Duplicate CDR3 protein sequences are folded into a single record with the most common DNA and genes. The V and J calls, along with clone size, are taken from TCRdb and not from the paper's own processing. The sample table holds about 17,000 distinct CDR3 sequences, of which approximately 47% were seen once. In total, the top ten clones hold around 20% of the sample.

The V gene is TRBV5-1 and the J gene is TRBJ2-1, with 9 junctional bases fitting TRBD2. The source of this sequence is a human donor who received a COVID-19 vaccine. The sequencing used CD4+ T cells from blood, cultured in vitro, collected before SARS-CoV-2 vaccination. The DNA sequence reads TGCGCCAGCAGCTTGGCTAGCGGGGTCAATGAGCAGTTCTTC. This is translated as CASSLASGVNEQFF.